This paragraph covers one T cell receptor (beta chain) sequence. The data are from a study of long-term antiretroviral therapy in people with HIV. The libraries were made with immunoSEQ v3.0 at survey level. The table came from immunoSEQ multiplex PCR; TCRdb's copy has only in-frame clones and leaves some out. The sample includes 20,000 to 30,000 clones, 85% of them seen just once. The CDR3 consists of 19 residues. CDR1 is LNHDA and CDR2 is SQIVND in the germline V gene (reference sequence). V lost 5 bases to trimming and J lost 3 bases, with 26 bases between them. The receptor was derived from a man between 35 and 55 years old with HIV. The specimen comprised unsorted PBMCs, sampled 2.3 years after starting antiretroviral therapy. This chain joins TRBV19 and TRBJ1-5; D remains ambiguous. Written as DNA, the CDR3 is TGTGCCAGTAGTCGCGACACACGTTTTGACTCTCATGCCAATCAGCCCCAGCATTTT. Encoded protein: CASSRDTRFDSHANQPQHF.